The clone carrying this TCR beta chain occurred many times. Its matching antigen is unknown. The germline V and J ends were trimmed by 4 bases and 2 bases, with 8 bases remaining between them. CDR1 and CDR2 from the germline V gene are SGHVS and FQNEAQ. The CDR3 has 14 residues. These data belong to a study of early T cells in non-severe SARS-CoV-2 infection. Findings and caveats of the study: Using VDJdb, the matching emphasized anti-spike CD8 responses while missing private and CD4 specificities.

cDNA molecules, individually, were tagged with unique molecular identifiers. From the 5' RACE reads, TCRdb called clonotypes with MiXCR, one entry per CDR3 protein. The sample has around 86,000 distinct CDR3 sequences, about 14% seen once. Sequenced sample: whole blood. This chain joins TRBV7-8 and TRBJ2-2; D is perhaps TRBD1 (6 bases). The source is an adult who was a healthcare worker with PCR-confirmed SARS-CoV-2 infection or an uninfected control (not recorded which). CDR3 sequence: CASSSQGNTGELFF. The CDR3 DNA is TGTGCCAGCAGCTCACAGGGTAACACCGGGGAGCTGTTTTTT.